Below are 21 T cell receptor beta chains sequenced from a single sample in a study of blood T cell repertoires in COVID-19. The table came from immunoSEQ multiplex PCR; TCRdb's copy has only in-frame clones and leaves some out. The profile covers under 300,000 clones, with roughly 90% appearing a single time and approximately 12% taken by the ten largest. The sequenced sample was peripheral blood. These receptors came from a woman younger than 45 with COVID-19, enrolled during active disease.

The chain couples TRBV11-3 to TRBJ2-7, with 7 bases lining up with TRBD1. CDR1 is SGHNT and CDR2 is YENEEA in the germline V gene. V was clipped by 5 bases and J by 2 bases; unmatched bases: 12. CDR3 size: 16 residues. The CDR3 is CASSPPGQSKTYEQYF. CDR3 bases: TGTGCCAGCAGCCCGCCGGGACAGAGTAAGACCTACGAGCAGTACTTC.

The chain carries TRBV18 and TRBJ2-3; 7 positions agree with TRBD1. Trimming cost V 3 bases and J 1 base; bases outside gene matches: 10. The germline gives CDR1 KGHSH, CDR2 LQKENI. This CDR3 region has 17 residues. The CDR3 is CASSPLQGSAGTDTQYF. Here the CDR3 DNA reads TGTGCCAGCTCACCGTTACAGGGGTCCGCAGGCACAGATACGCAGTATTTT.

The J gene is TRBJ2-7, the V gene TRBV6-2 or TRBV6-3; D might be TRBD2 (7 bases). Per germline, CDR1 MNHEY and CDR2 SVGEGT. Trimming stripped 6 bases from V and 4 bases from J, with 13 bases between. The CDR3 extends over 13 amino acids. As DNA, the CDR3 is TGTGCCAGCAGCTGGGGGGGCCTGTACGAGCAGTACTTC. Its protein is CASSWGGLYEQYF.

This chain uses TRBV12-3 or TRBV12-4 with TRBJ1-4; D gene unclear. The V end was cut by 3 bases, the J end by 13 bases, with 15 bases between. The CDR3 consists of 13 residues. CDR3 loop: CASSFKGRVRLFF. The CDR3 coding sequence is TGTGCCAGCAGTTTCAAAGGGAGGGTTAGACTGTTTTTT.

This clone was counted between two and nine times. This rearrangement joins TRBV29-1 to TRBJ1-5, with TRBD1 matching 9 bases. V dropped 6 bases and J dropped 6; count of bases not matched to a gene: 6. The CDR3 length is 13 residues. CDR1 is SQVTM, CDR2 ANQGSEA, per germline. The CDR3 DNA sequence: TGCAGCGTGTGGGACAGGGCAGGTCAGCCCCAGCATTTT. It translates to CSVWDRAGQPQHF.

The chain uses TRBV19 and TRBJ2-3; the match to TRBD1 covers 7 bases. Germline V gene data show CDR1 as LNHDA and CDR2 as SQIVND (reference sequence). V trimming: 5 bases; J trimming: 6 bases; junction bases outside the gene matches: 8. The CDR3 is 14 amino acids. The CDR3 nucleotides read TGTGCCAGTAGTCAAACAGGGGTTGATGATACGCAGTATTTT. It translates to CASSQTGVDDTQYF.

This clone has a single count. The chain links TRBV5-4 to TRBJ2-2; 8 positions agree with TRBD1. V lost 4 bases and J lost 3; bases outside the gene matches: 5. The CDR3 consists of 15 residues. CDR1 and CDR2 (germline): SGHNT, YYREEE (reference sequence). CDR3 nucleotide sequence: TGTGCCAGCAGCCTCAGACAGGGGCACACCGGGGAGCTGTTTTTT. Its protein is CASSLRQGHTGELFF.

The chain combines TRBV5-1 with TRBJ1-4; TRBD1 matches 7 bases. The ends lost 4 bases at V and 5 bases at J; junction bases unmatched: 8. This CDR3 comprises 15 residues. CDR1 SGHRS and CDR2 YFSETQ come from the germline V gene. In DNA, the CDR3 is TGCGCCAGCAGCCGCGACAGGGCCATAAATGAAAAACTGTTTTTT. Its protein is CASSRDRAINEKLFF. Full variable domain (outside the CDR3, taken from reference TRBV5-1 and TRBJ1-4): KAGVTQTPRYLIKTRGQQVTLSCSPISGHRSVSWYQQTPGQGLQFLFEYFSETQRNKGNFPGRFSGRQFSNSRSEMNVSTLELGDSALYLCASSRDRAINEKLFFGSGTQLSVL.

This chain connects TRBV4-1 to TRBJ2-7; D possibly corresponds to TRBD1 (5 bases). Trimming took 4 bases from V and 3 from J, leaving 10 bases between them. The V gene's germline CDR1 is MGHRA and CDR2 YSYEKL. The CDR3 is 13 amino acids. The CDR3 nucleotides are TGCGCCAGCAGCCCCCCTGACAGCTACGAGCAGTACTTC. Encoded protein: CASSPPDSYEQYF.

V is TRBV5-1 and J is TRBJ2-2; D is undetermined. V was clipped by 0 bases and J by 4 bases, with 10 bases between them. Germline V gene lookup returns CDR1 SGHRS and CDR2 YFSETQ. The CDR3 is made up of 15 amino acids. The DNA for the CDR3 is TGCGCCAGCAGCTTGGATCCAGGCCCCACCGGGGAGCTGTTTTTT. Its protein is CASSLDPGPTGELFF.

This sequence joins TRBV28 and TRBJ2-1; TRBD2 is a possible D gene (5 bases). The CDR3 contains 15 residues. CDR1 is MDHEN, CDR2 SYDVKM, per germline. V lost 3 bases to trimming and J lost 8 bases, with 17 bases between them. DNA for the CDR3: TGTGCCAGCAGTTTTGGAGTTGCTAGCCCGGATGAGCAGTTCTTC. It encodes CASSFGVASPDEQFF.

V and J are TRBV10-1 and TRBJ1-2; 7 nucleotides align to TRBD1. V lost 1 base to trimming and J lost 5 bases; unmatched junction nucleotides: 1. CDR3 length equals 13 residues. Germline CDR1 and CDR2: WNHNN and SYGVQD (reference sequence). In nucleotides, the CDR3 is TGCGCCAGCAGTGAGTACAGGGGATATGGCTACACCTTC. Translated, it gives CASSEYRGYGYTF.

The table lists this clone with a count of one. CDR3 sequence (DNA): TGTGCCAGCAGTTACTGGACTAGCGGGGTTAACTACGAGCAGTACTTC. Its protein product is CASSYWTSGVNYEQYF. The chain has TRBV6-6 and TRBJ2-7; 12 positions match TRBD2. The trim removed 1 base at V and 3 bases at J, leaving 4 bases unmatched. Germline loops: CDR1 MNHNY, CDR2 SVGAGI (reference sequence). The CDR3 has 16 amino acids.

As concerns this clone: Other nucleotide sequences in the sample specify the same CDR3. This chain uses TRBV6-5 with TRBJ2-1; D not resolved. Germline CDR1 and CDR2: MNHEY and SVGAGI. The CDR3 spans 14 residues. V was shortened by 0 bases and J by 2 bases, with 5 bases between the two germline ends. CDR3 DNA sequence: TGTGCCAGCAGTTACTCCAGGACCTACAATGAGCAGTTCTTC. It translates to CASSYSRTYNEQFF.

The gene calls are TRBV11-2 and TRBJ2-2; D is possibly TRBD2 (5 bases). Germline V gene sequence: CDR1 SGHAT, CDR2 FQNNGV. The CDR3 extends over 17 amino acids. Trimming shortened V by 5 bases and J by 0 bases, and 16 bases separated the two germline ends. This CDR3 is CASSPSRVTANTGELFF. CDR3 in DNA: TGTGCCAGCAGCCCCTCGCGGGTGACCGCGAACACCGGGGAGCTGTTTTTT.

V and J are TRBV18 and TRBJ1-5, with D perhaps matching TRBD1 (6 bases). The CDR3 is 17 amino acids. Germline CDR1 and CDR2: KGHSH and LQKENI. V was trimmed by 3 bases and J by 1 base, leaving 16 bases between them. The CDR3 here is CASSPTKGQKSNQPQHF. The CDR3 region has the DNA TGTGCCAGCTCACCTACTAAAGGACAGAAAAGCAATCAGCCCCAGCATTTT.

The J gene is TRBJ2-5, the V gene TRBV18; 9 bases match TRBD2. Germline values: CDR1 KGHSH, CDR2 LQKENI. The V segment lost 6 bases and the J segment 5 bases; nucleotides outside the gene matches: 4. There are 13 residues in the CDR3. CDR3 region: CASSRRGGETQYF. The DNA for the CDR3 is TGTGCCAGCTCCCGGCGGGGGGGCGAGACCCAGTACTTC.

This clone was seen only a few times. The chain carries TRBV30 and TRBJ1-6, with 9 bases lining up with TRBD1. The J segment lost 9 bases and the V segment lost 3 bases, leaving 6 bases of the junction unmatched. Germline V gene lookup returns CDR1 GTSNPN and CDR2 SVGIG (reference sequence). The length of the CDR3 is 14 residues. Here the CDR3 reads CAWSRDRVGSPLHF. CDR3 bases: TGTGCCTGGAGCCGGGACAGGGTTGGTTCACCCCTCCACTTT.

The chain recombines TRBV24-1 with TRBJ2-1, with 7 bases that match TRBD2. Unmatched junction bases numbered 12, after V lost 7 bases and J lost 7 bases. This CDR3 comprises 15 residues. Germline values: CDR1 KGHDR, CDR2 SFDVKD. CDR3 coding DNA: TGTGCCACCAGCGCCCACCGGGGGGATTTTAATGAGCAGTTCTTC. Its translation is CATSAHRGDFNEQFF.

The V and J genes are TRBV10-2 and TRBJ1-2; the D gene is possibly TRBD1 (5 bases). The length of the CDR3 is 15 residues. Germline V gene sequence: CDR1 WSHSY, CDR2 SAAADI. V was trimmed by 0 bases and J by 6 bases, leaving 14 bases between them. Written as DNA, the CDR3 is TGCGCCAGCAGTGAGTCCATTCTGACAGTGAATGGCTACACCTTC. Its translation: CASSESILTVNGYTF.

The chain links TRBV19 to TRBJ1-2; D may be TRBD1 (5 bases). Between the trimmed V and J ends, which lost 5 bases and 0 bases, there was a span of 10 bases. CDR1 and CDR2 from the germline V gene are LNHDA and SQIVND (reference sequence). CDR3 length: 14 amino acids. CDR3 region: CASSQTETNYGYTF. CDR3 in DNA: TGTGCCAGTAGTCAGACAGAGACTAACTATGGCTACACCTTC.